What follows are 11 T cell receptor beta chains derived from one specimen sequenced in a study of T cell repertoires in cytomegalovirus infection (dated by TCRdb to about 2019). The antigens of these receptors remain unknown. The treatment or condition label of this sample denotes: in vitro stimulation with specific CMV peptide epitopes to enrich CMV-specific T cells. Reads for this sample came from an Illumina HiSeq 1500. TCRdb took the public reads, trimmed them with fastp at Q25, ran MiXCR for clone calling and kept in-frame beta chains. Entries are consolidated by CDR3 protein sequence, retaining the most common genes and DNA. This sample has around 430,000 distinct CDR3 sequences in its table, and about 44% of those were observed once. The top ten constitute about two fifths of the sample. The sequences come from cultured PBMCs, collected from culture after CMV antigen stimulation. Receptors originate from a human donor in good health (CMV status not recorded). Some clones in this sample may be carry-over from other donors' samples.

The table lists this clonotype with a few counts. The chain combines TRBV5-1 with TRBJ2-7; the D gene is possibly TRBD2 (6 bases). Germline V gene data show CDR1 as SGHRS and CDR2 as YFSETQ. The CDR3 runs to 16 residues. V dropped 0 bases and J dropped 5 bases, with 18 bases sitting between them. The chain's CDR3 is CASSLAGGTPGHEQYF. The CDR3 DNA follows: TGCGCCAGCAGCTTGGCTGGAGGGACCCCGGGCCACGAGCAGTACTTC.

The rearrangement uses TRBV2 and TRBJ1-5, with D possibly TRBD1 on 6 matching bases. Looked up from germline, CDR1 is SNHLY and CDR2 is FYNNEI. Trimming pared 6 bases from V and 0 bases from J, leaving 12 bases between. This CDR3 has 15 residues. CDR3 region: CASSVDRYSNQPQHF. CDR3 DNA: TGTGCCAGCAGCGTCGACAGGTATAGCAATCAGCCCCAGCATTTT.

This chain uses TRBV6-1 with TRBJ2-3; no firm D call. Germline assignment: CDR1 MNHNS and CDR2 SASEGT. The CDR3 extends over 13 amino acids. V was pared by 6 bases and J by 3 bases, with 10 bases between. CDR3 sequence: CASRIAGTDTQYF. DNA for the CDR3: TGTGCCAGCAGAATAGCTGGGACAGATACGCAGTATTTT.

The V and J genes are TRBV15 and TRBJ2-7; D remains ambiguous. The germline V gene encodes CDR1 LNHNV and CDR2 YYDKDF (reference sequence). The V gene lost 3 bases and the J gene lost 6 bases, with 9 bases spanning the gap. CDR3 size: 12 residues. The CDR3: CATSRLDGEQYF. DNA of the CDR3: TGTGCCACCAGCAGGCTCGACGGCGAGCAGTACTTC. The variable domain in full, with the rest retrieved from reference TRBV15 and TRBJ2-7, is DAMVIQNPRYQVTQFGKPVTLSCSQTLNHNVMYWYQQKSSQAPKLLFHYYDKDFNNEADTPDNFQSRRPNTSFCFLDIRSPGLGDTAMYLCATSRLDGEQYFGPGTRLTVT.

The chain uses TRBV7-2 and TRBJ2-2, with 7 bases that match TRBD2. From germline, CDR1 is SGHTA and CDR2 FQGNSA. With V trimmed by 6 bases and J by 6 bases, 13 bases remained unmatched. The CDR3 is 16 residues long. The CDR3 spells CASRLRGGASPGELFF. The CDR3 nucleotides read TGTGCCAGCAGACTCCGGGGAGGGGCGAGCCCCGGGGAGCTGTTTTTT.

This clonotype has a handful of counts. The chain uses TRBV27 and TRBJ2-4; 7 bases are a match to TRBD1. Trimming removed 2 bases from V and 0 bases from J; junction bases left unmatched: 10. CDR1 and CDR2 (germline): MNHEY, SMNVEV (reference sequence). The CDR3 covers 18 residues. Here the CDR3 DNA reads TGTGCCAGCAGTTTAGAGGGTCTCCGGGACAGAGCCAAAAACATTCAGTACTTC. It is translated as CASSLEGLRDRAKNIQYF.

This clonotype was seen more than once but under ten times. This chain connects TRBV6-6 to TRBJ2-4, with D possibly TRBD2 on 5 matching bases. Between the trimmed V and J ends, which lost 8 bases and 0 bases, there was a span of 14 bases. Germline CDR1 is MNHNY and CDR2 is SVGAGI (reference sequence). The CDR3 sequence is 15 residues long. This CDR3 is CASRGANLAKNIQYF. The DNA of the CDR3 is TGTGCCAGCCGGGGTGCGAACCTAGCCAAAAACATTCAGTACTTC.

This clonotype was counted between two and nine times. The V gene is TRBV14, the J gene TRBJ2-7, with a weak D call TRBD1 (6 bases). Trimming cost V 0 bases and J 4 bases, with 10 bases left between them. This CDR3 spans 14 amino acids. Germline V lookup: CDR1 SGHDN, CDR2 FVKESK. The CDR3 coding sequence is TGTGCCAGCAGCCAAGATCCCAGGGGTTACGAGCAGTACTTC. Protein: CASSQDPRGYEQYF.

This clonotype showed up just a few times. The CDR3 DNA reads TGCGCCAGCAGCCAACCAGAGACGGGGGACACTGAAGCTTTCTTT. Its translation is CASSQPETGDTEAFF. The V gene is TRBV10-2, the J gene TRBJ1-1; a possible D gene is TRBD1 (5 bases). V shed 6 bases and J shed 3 bases, with 17 bases lying between them. The CDR3 extends over 15 amino acids. CDR1 WSHSY and CDR2 SAAADI come from the germline V gene.

This clonotype has more than one count but fewer than ten. V and J are TRBV7-2 and TRBJ1-2; D is possibly TRBD1 (5 bases). The V gene's germline CDR1 is SGHTA and CDR2 FQGNSA. The CDR3 consists of 14 residues. The ends were cut back, 5 bases at V and 5 bases at J, with 15 bases in the middle. CDR3 bases: TGTGCCAGCAGCCCGGGGGGGTGGAGTTATGGCTACACCTTC. Its translation: CASSPGGWSYGYTF.

The table lists this clonotype with a few counts. This chain uses TRBV27 with TRBJ2-1; D is possibly TRBD2 (6 bases). Germline V lookup: CDR1 MNHEY, CDR2 SMNVEV (reference sequence). This CDR3 is built from 14 residues. The CDR3, as DNA: TGTGGTACGGCTCTAGCGCACCACGCGGGGGAGCAGTTCTTC. It codes for CGTALAHHAGEQFF.